This record looks at one T cell receptor beta chain sequence and its context. What antigen it recognizes has not been identified. No quality values exist for individual bases; no much larger clone is one base distant. The immunoSEQ Assay, a bias-controlled multiplex PCR, was used to amplify TCRbeta CDR3 regions from genomic DNA. The original methods were these. The number of nucleated cells in each sample was estimated from the amplification of reference gene primers within the assay. To quantify the absolute abundance of each unique TCRbeta CDR3 rearrangement, sequence reads were collapsed and filtered. For each sample, productive Simpson clonality was calculated by taking the square root of Simpson's diversity index across productive rearrangements. TCRdb took this table from immuneACCESS and kept in-frame rearrangements with V and J called. Such tables lack part of the clones; where checked against another copy, unresolved V genes explain under half of the gap, and the rest is unexplained. V and J calls and clone size are copied from that table; D and trimming were computed from the DNA. The sample profile shows fewer than 200,000 clones; about 80% of them were found once. Roughly a tenth of the sample is taken by the ten largest.

Whole blood was collected in K2EDTA tubes by collaborating institutions according to the institutions' own protocols. For TCRbeta analysis, collaborator samples were shipped as frozen whole blood, as isolated PBMCs, or as DNA extracted from either sample type. The V end loses 7 bases and the J end loses 0 bases, and a stretch of 4 bases separates them. The CDR3 spans 12 residues, from the cysteine through the phenylalanine. Only CDR3 DNA remains: 36 bases, in frame from the first base. The germline V gene gives CDR1 as MDHEN and CDR2 as SYDVKM. This entry comes from a study of blood T cell repertoires in COVID-19 (dated by TCRdb to about 2020). For the wider study: Samples covering the acute and convalescent phases of COVID-19 were provided by collaborators in the United States, Italy and Spain. The prospective study material was composed of cDNA or gDNA derived from T cells, B-cell-depleted T cells, or PBMCs. Deeply sampled blood TCRbeta repertoires from subjects exposed to, actively infected with, or recovered from COVID-19 were included in the dataset. The repertoires were released in a freely available public database meant as a resource for research on the immune response to SARS-CoV-2. The samples were drawn from the first 160 participants of the ongoing ImmuneRACE study and from 950 to 1,500 subjects provided by 6 global collaborators. A de-identified subject ID, COVID-19 status, age in years and sex were almost always included in the sample metadata. HLA class I and class II types, where available, came from metadata supplied by the sample provider rather than from assay-based typing. Results and caveats for the whole study, not just this receptor: Clinical and demographic metadata were provided uncurated, with the amount varying by source and participant.

The chain joins TRBV28 to TRBJ1-3; no D gene can be assigned with confidence. The clonotype was recovered from a man between 65 and 80 years old with active or convalescent COVID-19. Sequenced material: peripheral blood. The base sequence is TGTGCCAGCATAGCCTCTGGAAACACCATATATTTT. It translates as CASIASGNTIYF.